This T cell receptor beta chain was identified during a study of CD8 T cells in ankylosing spondylitis. Broader study findings: Significantly higher representation of disease-linked clones was reported for matched ankylosing spondylitis synovial fluid. Blood from ankylosing spondylitis patients appeared to carry a characteristic roughly eight-variant TCR beta motif.

This clonotype was picked up a small number of times. Its antigen is not identified. CDR1 and CDR2 (germline): LGHNA, YNFKEQ. Deletions cut 4 bases from V and 1 base from J, with 17 bases between. CDR3 length: 18 amino acids. Via MiXCR, TCRdb re-called the 5' RACE reads, giving one row per CDR3 protein. The data show 800,000 to 900,000 distinct CDR3 sequences, over 9.5% seen once. V is TRBV4-2 and J is TRBJ2-6, with a weak D call TRBD1 (6 bases). The clonotype originates from a male donor with ankylosing spondylitis. Material for sequencing was blood, either unsorted or a sorted T cell fraction (not recorded which). CDR3 region: CASSPQRQGISGANVLTF. CDR3 nucleotide sequence: TGTGCCAGCAGCCCTCAGCGCCAGGGGATTTCTGGGGCCAACGTCCTGACTTTC.